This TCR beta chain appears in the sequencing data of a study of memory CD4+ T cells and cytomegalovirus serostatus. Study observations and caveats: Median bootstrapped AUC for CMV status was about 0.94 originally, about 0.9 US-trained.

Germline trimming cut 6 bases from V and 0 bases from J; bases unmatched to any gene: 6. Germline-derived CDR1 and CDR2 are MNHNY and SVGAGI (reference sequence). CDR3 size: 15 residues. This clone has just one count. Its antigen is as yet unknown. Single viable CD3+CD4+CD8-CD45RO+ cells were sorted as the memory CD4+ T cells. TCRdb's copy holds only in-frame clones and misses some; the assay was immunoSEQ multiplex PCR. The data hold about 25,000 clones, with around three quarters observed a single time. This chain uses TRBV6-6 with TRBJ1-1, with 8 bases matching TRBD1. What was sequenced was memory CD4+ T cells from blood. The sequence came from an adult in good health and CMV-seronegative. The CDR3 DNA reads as TGTGCCAGCAGGGACGGACAGGGCATGAACACTGAAGCTTTCTTT. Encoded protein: CASRDGQGMNTEAFF.